This T cell receptor (beta chain) comes out of a study of blood T cell repertoires in COVID-19. The overall study: The United States, Italy and Spain supplied acute and convalescent COVID-19 samples. Sources were T cells, B-cell-depleted T cells, or PBMCs; the material itself was cDNA or gDNA.

Per the study methods: For nucleated cells, counts were estimated from reference gene primer amplification. Sequencing used immunoSEQ multiplex PCR; TCRdb keeps in-frame clones, though not all of them. For V, J and clone size, that table is used; D and trimming come from the DNA. The top ten hold around 1.6% of the sample, which has 200,000 or so clones, around 89% seen once. This sequence was found in a man between 70 and 80 years old with acute or convalescent COVID-19. The sequenced sample consisted of peripheral blood.

The CDR3 region is CASRPSSEATDTQYF. The CDR3 coding sequence is TGTGCCAGCAGACCATCTAGCGAGGCCACAGATACGCAGTATTTT. The chain joins TRBV6-6 to TRBJ2-3, with D maybe TRBD2 (6 bases). V dropped 6 bases and J dropped 2 bases, with 15 bases sitting between them. Looked up from germline, CDR1 is MNHNY and CDR2 is SVGAGI (reference sequence). CDR3 size: 15 residues.